The following is a T cell receptor beta chain sequence with its context. The CDR3 sequence is 13 residues long. Germline CDR1 reads SNHLY; CDR2 reads FYNNEI. The ends lost 8 bases at V and 4 bases at J; junction bases unmatched: 4. This entry is derived from a study of blood T cell repertoires in COVID-19. Study background: The analysed material was cDNA or gDNA that came from T cells, B-cell-depleted T cells, or PBMCs.

Per the authors' pipeline: Estimation of nucleated cell counts was performed using reference gene primer amplification. Assay used: immunoSEQ multiplex PCR; TCRdb lists only in-frame clones, some missing. The V and J calls and the clone size are those of that table, but D and trimming were determined from the DNA. The sample lists under 400,000 clones; around 87% were seen once. Individuals drawn from some 25 US areas were roughly 18 to 89 years old. The chain carries TRBV2 and TRBJ2-1, with 8 positions matching TRBD1. Specimen: PBMCs or T cells enriched from blood (not recorded which). The source is a man in his forties or fifties in a cohort exposed to, infected with or recovered from COVID-19 (not recorded which). CDR3 residues: CASAGTGYNEQFF. Written as DNA, the CDR3 is TGTGCCAGCGCCGGGACAGGATACAATGAGCAGTTCTTC.